The following is a T cell receptor (beta chain) sequence with its context. Its antigen is as yet unknown. Germline V gives CDR1 SQVTM, CDR2 ANQGSEA. The CDR3 sequence is 15 residues long. V was trimmed by 5 bases and J by 0 bases, leaving 16 bases between them. PBMCs were stained for CD3, CD4 and CD8, and CD4+ and CD8+ T cells were sorted. The sample originates from a study of CD8+ T cells in alopecia areata. After isolation, RNA underwent reverse transcription to generate cDNA as the sequencing template. Using immunoSEQ multiplex PCR, the repertoire was profiled, and TCRdb retains in-frame clones only, with some absent. The repertoire holds around 100,000 clones, with 55% as singletons. Study-wide points: Patients displayed less clarity in TCR sharing than mice, a finding possibly related to HLA. The study found higher clonality in lesional than normal scalp, especially in alopecia totalis/universalis.

This receptor was identified in a human donor in good health. The sequencing input was CD4+ T cells sorted from blood. The J gene is TRBJ1-2, the V gene TRBV29-1; D is unresolved. CDR3 amino acids: CSVLVLNPANYGYTF. CDR3 in DNA: TGCAGCGTTCTGGTCCTGAACCCCGCTAACTATGGCTACACCTTC.